These T cell receptor beta chains were read from a single sample in a study of blood T cell repertoires in COVID-19. The data were produced by immunoSEQ multiplex PCR, yet TCRdb's version contains in-frame clones alone and is incomplete. The data contain 45,000 to 65,000 clones, around 84% of them seen just once; the ten biggest clones take up 10% to 15%. The sample was peripheral blood. These receptors came from an elderly woman with acute or convalescent COVID-19. CDR3s include the opening cysteine and the closing phenylalanine or tryptophan. Fields, in order: J gene, V gene, CDR3 protein.

TRBJ1-1,TRBV5-1,CASSLGRTGQTEAFF
TRBJ2-7,TRBV30,CAWSVGGSAYEQYF
TRBJ2-1,TRBV10-1,CASSGGTMWFF
TRBJ1-4,TRBV11-2,CASSSGLTNEKLFF
TRBJ2-1,TRBV2,CASSYDRGLSEQFF
TRBJ1-2,TRBV10-1,CASRIWPGQGANYGYTF
TRBJ1-5,TRBV2,CASSERAENQPQHF
TRBJ2-5,TRBV27,CASKGAGGRLRETQYF
TRBJ2-7,TRBV6-6,CASSYSSPEVYEQYF
TRBJ1-2,TRBV3-1/TRBV3-2,CASSQDSRRTAGYTF
TRBJ1-5,TRBV4-1,CASSQPGAAEGPQHF
TRBJ1-1,TRBV11-2,CASSRQQNTEAFF
TRBJ2-3,TRBV14,CASSRAGGRTDTQYF
TRBJ1-4,TRBV7-9,CASSFGRTNEKLFF
TRBJ1-1,TRBV6-4,CASSDNYGTIGLGSEAFF
TRBJ1-4,TRBV11-2,CASSFGKLFF
TRBJ1-6,TRBV5-8,CASSVGTGKNSPLHF
TRBJ2-5,TRBV11-1,CASSLGQGGETQYF
TRBJ1-2,TRBV24-1,CATSSDRGAGIYGYTF
TRBJ2-7,TRBV11-2,CASSLGTVTYEQYF
TRBJ2-2,TRBV5-1,CASSQQGTGELFF
TRBJ1-4,TRBV7-9,CASSFPGHSEKLFF
TRBJ2-7,TRBV5-5,CASSFRTGGFGQYF
TRBJ1-1,TRBV5-4,CATKKQGADTEAFF
TRBJ1-2,TRBV6-6,CASSTPILGASYGYTF
TRBJ2-7,TRBV7-9,CASSPQTGNEQYF
TRBJ2-7,TRBV18,CASSPSARGGEQYF
TRBJ2-1,TRBV2,CASSRQGWDEQFF
TRBJ2-7,TRBV19,CASSIGPGQTYEQYF
TRBJ2-3,TRBV19,CASDPPGRPDTQYF
TRBJ2-2,TRBV29-1,CSVDQGRGTGELFF
TRBJ2-5,TRBV5-1,CASSLIMEGETQYF
TRBJ1-1,TRBV5-4,CASSLGTGYGEAFF
TRBJ1-5,TRBV2,CASSSTGVNQPQHF
TRBJ1-4,TRBV5-4,CASSQDRKNEKLFF
TRBJ2-2,TRBV3-1/TRBV3-2,CASSQVGSGGWTGELFF
TRBJ1-3,TRBV7-2,CASSQHRVAGNTIYF
TRBJ1-3,TRBV2,CASRPGTSGNTIYF
TRBJ1-5,TRBV5-1,CASSLEGAPNQPQHF
TRBJ2-6,TRBV6-5,CASRPGSSGANVLTF
TRBJ2-1,TRBV6-5,CANSLEQSNEQFF